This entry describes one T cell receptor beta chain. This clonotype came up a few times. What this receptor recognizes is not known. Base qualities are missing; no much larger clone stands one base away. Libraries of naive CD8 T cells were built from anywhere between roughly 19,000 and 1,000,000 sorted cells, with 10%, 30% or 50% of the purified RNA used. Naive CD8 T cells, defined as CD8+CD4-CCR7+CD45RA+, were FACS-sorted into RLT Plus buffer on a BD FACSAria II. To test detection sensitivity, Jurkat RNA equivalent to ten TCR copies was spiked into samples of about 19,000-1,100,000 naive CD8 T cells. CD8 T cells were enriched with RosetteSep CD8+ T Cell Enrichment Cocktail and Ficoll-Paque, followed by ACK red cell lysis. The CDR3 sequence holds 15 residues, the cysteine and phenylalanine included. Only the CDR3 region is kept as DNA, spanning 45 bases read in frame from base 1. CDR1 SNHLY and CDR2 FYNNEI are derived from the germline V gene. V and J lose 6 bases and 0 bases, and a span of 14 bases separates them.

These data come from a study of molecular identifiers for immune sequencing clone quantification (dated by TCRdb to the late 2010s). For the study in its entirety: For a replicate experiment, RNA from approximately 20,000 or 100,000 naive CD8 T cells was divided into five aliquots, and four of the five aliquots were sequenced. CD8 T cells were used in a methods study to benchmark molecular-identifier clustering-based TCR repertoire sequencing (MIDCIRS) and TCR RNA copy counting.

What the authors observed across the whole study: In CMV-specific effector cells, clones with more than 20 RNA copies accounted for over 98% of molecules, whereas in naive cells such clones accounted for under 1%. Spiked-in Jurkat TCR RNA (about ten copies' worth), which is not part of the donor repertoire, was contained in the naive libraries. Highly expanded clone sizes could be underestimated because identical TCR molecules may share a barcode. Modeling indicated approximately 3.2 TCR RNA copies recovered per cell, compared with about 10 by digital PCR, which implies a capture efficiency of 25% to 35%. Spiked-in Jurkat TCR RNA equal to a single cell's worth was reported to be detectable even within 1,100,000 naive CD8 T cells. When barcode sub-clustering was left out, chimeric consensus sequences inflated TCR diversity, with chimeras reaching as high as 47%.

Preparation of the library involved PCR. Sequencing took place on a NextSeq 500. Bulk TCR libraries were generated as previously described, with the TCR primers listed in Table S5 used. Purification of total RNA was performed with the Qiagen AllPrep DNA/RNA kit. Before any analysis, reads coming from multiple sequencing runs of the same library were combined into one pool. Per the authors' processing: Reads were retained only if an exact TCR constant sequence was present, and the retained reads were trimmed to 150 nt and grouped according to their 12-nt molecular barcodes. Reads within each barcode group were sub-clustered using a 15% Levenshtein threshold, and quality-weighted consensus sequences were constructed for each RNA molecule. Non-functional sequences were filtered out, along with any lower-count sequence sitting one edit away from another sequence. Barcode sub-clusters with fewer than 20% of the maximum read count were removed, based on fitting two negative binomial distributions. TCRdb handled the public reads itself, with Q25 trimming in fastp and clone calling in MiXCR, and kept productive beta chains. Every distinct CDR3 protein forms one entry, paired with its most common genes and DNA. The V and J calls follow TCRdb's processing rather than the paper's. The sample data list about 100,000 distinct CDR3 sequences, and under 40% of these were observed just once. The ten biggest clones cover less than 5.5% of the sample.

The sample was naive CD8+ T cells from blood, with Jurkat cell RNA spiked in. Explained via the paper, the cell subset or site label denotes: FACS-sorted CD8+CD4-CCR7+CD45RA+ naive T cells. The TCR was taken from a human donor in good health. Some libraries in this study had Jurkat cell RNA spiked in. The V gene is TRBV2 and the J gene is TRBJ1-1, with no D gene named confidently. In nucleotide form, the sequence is TGTGCCAGCAGGGGAAGTCTTTCCCTGAACACTGAAGCTTTCTTT. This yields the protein CASRGSLSLNTEAFF. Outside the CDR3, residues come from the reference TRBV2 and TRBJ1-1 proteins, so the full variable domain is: EPEVTQTPSHQVTQMGQEVILRCVPISNHLYFYWYRQILGQKVEFLVSFYNNEISEKSEIFDDQFSVERPDGSNFTLKIRSTKLEDSAMYFCASRGSLSLNTEAFFGQGTRLTVV.